This T cell receptor (beta chain) is drawn from a study of T-cell memory formation after mild COVID-19 (dated by TCRdb to 2020 to 2023). In terms of the full investigation: TCR sequence clusters from the two donors were largely donor specific. The cohort comprised two young, previously healthy adult volunteers, one female and one male. Longitudinal TCRalpha and TCRbeta repertoire sequencing tracked T-cell clones expanding and contracting after mild COVID-19 in two donors. The paper's findings and limits, for the study overall: Some responding clones were detected in pre-infection memory, suggesting pre-existing cross-reactive memory T cells joined the SARS-CoV-2 response. The study included only a couple of mild cases, and larger cohorts that include severe cases with pre-infection samples were judged to be necessary. Clones contracting from day 15 to 85 had balanced CD4/CD8 phenotypes, while a second wave expanding from day 15 to 37 was biased towards CD4+. The second-wave clones that peaked on day 37 were not confirmed to be SARS-CoV-2 specific. Contracting CD4+ clones were located mainly in the CM and EM memory subsets, whereas CD8+ clones were found to be enriched in EMRA.

About this clonotype: Its cognate antigen has yet to be identified. Base quality data are lacking; no much larger clone is found one base away.

CDR1 MGHDK and CDR2 SYGVNS are derived from the germline V gene. The trim is 5 bases for V and 1 base for J, with a gap of 14 bases between the germline ends. Including cysteine and phenylalanine, the CDR3 has 15 amino acids. Only CDR3 DNA remains: 45 bases, in frame from the first base. Data came from an Illumina NovaSeq 6000. TCRalpha and TCRbeta cDNA libraries were constructed by 5'RACE with constant-segment primers, with sample barcodes and unique molecular identifiers being introduced. Trizol reagent was used to extract RNA from every sample. The libraries were amplified in two PCR steps, and the second step added a second sample barcode and Illumina TruSeq adapters. The libraries were sequenced on an Illumina NovaSeq using 2 x 150 bp paired-end reads. As for the original processing: Demultiplexing of reads and collapsing into UMI-guided consensus sequences were performed with migec v1.2.7. Using mixcr v2.1.11, UMI consensuses were aligned to TRA and TRB V and J templates and then assembled into clonotypes. A clonotype was counted as expanded or contracted only when both edgeR and NoisET called the clonotype significant, with the noise models trained on biological replicates. For edgeR calls, a false discovery rate-adjusted p below 0.01 and a log2 fold-change threshold of 1 were applied. PCA with hierarchical clustering of max-normalized trajectories of the 1000 most abundant clonotypes was used as exploratory dynamics analysis. The CD4 or CD8 phenotype of responding clones was assigned using the separately sequenced CD4+ and CD8+ repertoires. In-frame beta chains were kept once TCRdb had trimmed the public reads at Q25 with fastp and called clones with MiXCR. CDR3 protein duplicates are merged, each entry listing the most common genes and DNA. TCRdb assigned the V and J calls; the authors' analysis was not used. The sample table holds some 210,000 distinct CDR3 sequences, of which around 19% were seen once. 2% to 2.5% of the sample lies in the top ten.

Ficoll-Paque density gradient centrifugation was the method used to isolate PBMCs. This receptor was taken from an adult woman who had mild COVID-19 (a few samples of this study predate the infection). The sample titles of this study are shuffled in the database, so cell type and time point are left out; the donor was told from shared clones. The sample consisted of PBMCs or a T cell subset sorted from them (not recorded which). The V gene is TRBV25-1 and the J gene is TRBJ1-1, and TRBD1 may be the D gene, going by 5 matching bases. The CDR3 protein: CASSRSGTSNTEAFF. The DNA reads TGTGCCAGCAGTCGATCCGGGACCTCGAACACTGAAGCTTTCTTT. With the portions outside the CDR3 filled from the reference TRBV25-1 and TRBJ1-1 genes, the complete variable region becomes EADIYQTPRYLVIGTGKKITLECSQTMGHDKMYWYQQDPGMELHLIHYSYGVNSTEKGDLSSESTVSRIRTEHFPLTLESARPSHTSQYLCASSRSGTSNTEAFFGQGTRLTVV.